Below, 25 T cell receptor beta chains from the same sample are listed, as sequenced in a study of a mutant IDH1 vaccine in newly diagnosed glioma (dated by TCRdb to about 2021). Library preparation was by the immunoSEQ multiplex PCR assay. TCRdb retrieved this table from immuneACCESS and kept in-frame rearrangements only. Not all clones are present; in checked studies, unresolved V genes account for under half, and no reason is known for the remainder. Present in this sample are 26,000 or so clones, approximately 87% of which were seen just once. Jointly, the top ten make up 25% to 35% of the sample. The sample's time point, from its label and the paper: week 35, safety follow-up. Each vaccine dose was 300 ug of a 20-mer mutant IDH1 peptide in Montanide, given subcutaneously with topical imiquimod. Their antigen targets remain unknown. The input for sequencing was PBMCs, taken from a glioma patient whose treatment included an IDH1 peptide vaccine. The receptors come from a young man with glioma.

This chain links TRBV7-8 with TRBJ1-1, with TRBD1 matching 10 bases. Germline CDR1 and CDR2: SGHVS and FQNEAQ. There are 14 residues in the CDR3. With 3 bases clipped from V and 4 bases from J, the junction kept 2 bases outside the gene matches. The CDR3 region has the DNA TGTGCCAGCAGCTTCGGGACAGGGGCCACTGAAGCTTTCTTT. Translating gives CASSFGTGATEAFF.

This clone turned up a few times. This chain joins TRBV7-2 and TRBJ1-4; the match to TRBD1 covers 7 bases. CDR1 SGHTA and CDR2 FQGNSA come from the germline V gene. CDR3 length: 14 amino acids. J gave up 5 bases and V 5 bases, and 5 bases lay outside the gene matches. The CDR3 nucleotides are TGTGCCAGCAGCGCTGGACAGGTCAATGAAAAACTGTTTTTT. This encodes CASSAGQVNEKLFF.

The rearrangement links TRBV10-3 to TRBJ2-3, with D maybe TRBD2 (6 bases). This CDR3 has 16 amino acids. Trimming shortened V by 2 bases and J by 2 bases, and 14 bases separated the two germline ends. CDR1 is ENHRY and CDR2 is SYGVKD in the germline V gene. The CDR3: CAISETREPNTDTQYF. Here the CDR3 DNA reads TGTGCCATCAGTGAGACCCGGGAGCCCAACACAGATACGCAGTATTTT.

This chain connects TRBV11-2 to TRBJ1-1; D not certain. The CDR3 runs to 16 residues. Germline lookup yields CDR1 SGHAT and CDR2 FQNNGV. V was clipped by 0 bases and J by 1 base, with 12 bases between them. The CDR3 DNA sequence: TGTGCCAGCAGCTTAGATCTAGAGACAAGGAACACTGAAGCTTTCTTT. Amino acid sequence: CASSLDLETRNTEAFF.

The CDR3 DNA is TGTGCCATCAGGCCCGACCCCGGGGATGAAAAACTGTTTTTT. This translates into CAIRPDPGDEKLFF. The chain carries TRBV10-3 and TRBJ1-4, with no clear D. This CDR3 has 14 amino acids. The germline gives CDR1 ENHRY, CDR2 SYGVKD. Trimming pared 6 bases from V and 6 bases from J, leaving 14 bases between.

This clone occurred a few times. The DNA of the CDR3 is TGCGCCAGCAGCTTGGGAGTATTGAACACTGAAGCTTTCTTT. Translating gives CASSLGVLNTEAFF. The J gene is TRBJ1-1, the V gene TRBV5-1; D remains ambiguous. The CDR3 spans 14 residues. Germline values: CDR1 SGHRS, CDR2 YFSETQ. The V gene lost 0 bases and the J gene lost 0 bases, with 6 bases spanning the gap.

This chain uses TRBV29-1 with TRBJ2-1, with a weak D call TRBD2 (6 bases). V was pared by 0 bases and J by 3 bases, with 12 bases between. This CDR3 has 15 amino acids. Germline V gene sequence: CDR1 SQVTM, CDR2 ANQGSEA. This chain's CDR3 is CSVEDRGTGYNEQFF. The DNA for the CDR3 is TGCAGCGTTGAAGATCGAGGGACTGGCTACAATGAGCAGTTCTTC.

This clone came up once. The chain links TRBV9 to TRBJ1-3; D gene unclear. The CDR3 sequence is 13 residues long. V was cut by 0 bases and J by 4 bases, with 5 bases left in between. The germline V gene encodes CDR1 SGDLS and CDR2 YYNGEE. The CDR3 protein is CASSVDSGNTIYF. For the CDR3, the DNA is TGTGCCAGCAGCGTAGACTCGGGAAACACCATATATTTT.

The V and J genes are TRBV7-8 and TRBJ2-3; 7 bases align to TRBD2. The CDR3 is 13 amino acids. Trimming cost V 5 bases and J 6 bases; bases outside gene matches: 5. Germline V gene sequence: CDR1 SGHVS, CDR2 FQNEAQ. CDR3 bases: TGTGCCAGCAGCCAGACTAGCAAGGATACGCAGTATTTT. Protein: CASSQTSKDTQYF.

The chain is built from TRBV27 and TRBJ2-1, with unresolved D. CDR1 MNHEY and CDR2 SMNVEV come from the germline V gene (reference sequence). V was cut by 6 bases and J by 2 bases, with 8 bases left in between. This CDR3 spans 13 amino acids. Written as DNA, the CDR3 is TGTGCCAGCAGGTTAAGGGCCTACAATGAGCAGTTCTTC. Translation: CASRLRAYNEQFF.

The V gene is TRBV5-6, the J gene TRBJ1-2; possible D gene TRBD1, 6 bases. V was cut by 4 bases and J by 4 bases, with 11 bases left in between. The V gene's germline CDR1 is SGHDT and CDR2 YYEEEE. This CDR3 has 13 amino acids. The CDR3 loop reads CASSAGQGYGYTF. CDR3 coding DNA: TGTGCCAGCAGCGCGGGACAAGGCTATGGCTACACCTTC.

The chain links TRBV6-1 to TRBJ1-4; D uncertain. This CDR3 has 13 residues. V lost 7 bases and J lost 6, with 12 bases in between. Germline assignment: CDR1 MNHNS and CDR2 SASEGT. CDR3 sequence: CASTPAADEKLFF. The DNA for the CDR3 is TGTGCCAGCACCCCGGCGGCGGATGAAAAACTGTTTTTT.

This sequence joins TRBV2 and TRBJ2-7; D is ambiguous. V gave up 2 bases and J gave up 0 bases, with 8 bases separating them. The CDR3 has 14 residues. CDR1 is SNHLY and CDR2 is FYNNEI in the germline V gene. For the CDR3, the DNA is TGTGCCAGCAGTGAATTCAGCAGCTCCTACGAGCAGTACTTC. Encoded protein: CASSEFSSSYEQYF.

The chain has TRBV10-3 and TRBJ1-3; D unresolved. V dropped 2 bases and J dropped 16 bases, with 18 bases sitting between them. Germline CDR1 and CDR2: ENHRY and SYGVKD. CDR3 size: 13 residues. CDR3 sequence reads: CAISETNMGVRYF. CDR3 in DNA: TGTGCCATCAGTGAGACAAACATGGGAGTGAGGTATTTT.

The V gene is TRBV19, the J gene TRBJ1-4; 7 nucleotides align to TRBD1. This CDR3 is 15 amino acids long. Germline lookup yields CDR1 LNHDA and CDR2 SQIVND (reference sequence). V trimming: 5 bases; J trimming: 7 bases; junction bases outside the gene matches: 10. For the CDR3, the DNA is TGTGCCAGTAGTTACCAGGGGGTAGCTCGTGAAAAACTGTTTTTT. Its translation: CASSYQGVAREKLFF.

V and J are TRBV7-2 and TRBJ1-1, with a weak D call TRBD1 (6 bases). This CDR3 region has 14 residues. Trimming pared 1 base from V and 6 bases from J, leaving 12 bases between. Looked up from germline, CDR1 is SGHTA and CDR2 is FQGNSA. This CDR3 reads CASSLVSGEAEAFF. CDR3 coding DNA: TGTGCCAGCAGCTTAGTTTCAGGGGAGGCTGAAGCTTTCTTT.

The rearrangement links TRBV18 to TRBJ1-1; D might be TRBD1 (6 bases). The CDR3 length is 15 residues. Looked up from germline, CDR1 is KGHSH and CDR2 is LQKENI. V shed 3 bases and J shed 7 bases, with 18 bases lying between them. This chain's CDR3 is CASSPTNRGQNEAFF. The DNA of the CDR3 is TGTGCCAGCTCACCTACCAACCGAGGACAGAATGAAGCTTTCTTT. The whole variable domain, remainder taken from reference TRBV18 and TRBJ1-1, is NAGVMQNPRHLVRRRGQEARLRCSPMKGHSHVYWYRQLPEEGLKFMVYLQKENIIDESGMPKERFSAEFPKEGPSILRIQQVVRGDSAAYFCASSPTNRGQNEAFFGQGTRLTVV.

This clone has a handful of counts. The gene calls are TRBV10-1 and TRBJ1-1, with TRBD1 matching over 8 bases. Per germline, CDR1 WNHNN and CDR2 SYGVQD (reference sequence). CDR3 length: 13 residues. J was trimmed by 11 bases and V by 6 bases; bases with no gene match: 11. CDR3 nucleotides: TGCGCCAGCAGACTACAGGGGGAGTCTATGGCTTTCTTT. The encoded protein is CASRLQGESMAFF.

The CDR3 coding sequence is TGTGCCAGCAGACGAAGTCACGGCACCGGGGAGCTGTTTTTT. This encodes CASRRSHGTGELFF. The chain is built from TRBV2 and TRBJ2-2; D is unclear. Germline CDR1 is SNHLY and CDR2 is FYNNEI. V shed 6 bases and J shed 4 bases, with 12 bases lying between them. The CDR3 covers 14 residues.

This chain uses TRBV19 with TRBJ1-2, with D tentatively TRBD1 (5 bases). Germline V gene data show CDR1 as LNHDA and CDR2 as SQIVND (reference sequence). V gave up 5 bases and J gave up 4 bases, with 11 bases separating them. This CDR3 contains 13 residues. CDR3 in amino acids: CASSPQGFYGYTF. Written as DNA, the CDR3 is TGTGCCAGTAGTCCCCAGGGATTCTATGGCTACACCTTC.

The chain links TRBV6-1 to TRBJ1-1, with 9 positions matching TRBD1. The V gene's germline CDR1 is MNHNS and CDR2 SASEGT. This CDR3 comprises 18 residues. The V gene end was trimmed by 0 bases and the J gene end by 0 bases; junction bases not matched to a gene: 8. The CDR3 spells CASSEAERQGVMNTEAFF. The CDR3, as DNA: TGTGCCAGCAGTGAAGCGGAGAGACAGGGGGTAATGAACACTGAAGCTTTCTTT.

This clone was counted between two and nine times. The V call is TRBV6-5, the J call TRBJ1-6, with 7 bases identical to TRBD1. CDR1 is MNHEY, CDR2 SVGAGI, per germline. Losses at the gene ends were 5 bases for V and 9 bases for J; bases not matched to a gene: 10. CDR3 size: 15 residues. The DNA for the CDR3 is TGTGCCAGCAGTCTACAGGGGTACCGTAGTTCACCCCTCCACTTT. Protein: CASSLQGYRSSPLHF.

The V and J genes are TRBV9 and TRBJ2-2; 11 nucleotides align to TRBD2. The CDR3 length is 15 residues. V was clipped by 4 bases and J by 4 bases; unmatched bases: 3. Germline V lookup: CDR1 SGDLS, CDR2 YYNGEE. Here the CDR3 reads CASSLTSGSTGELFF. The CDR3 DNA reads TGTGCCAGCAGCCTAACTAGCGGGAGCACCGGGGAGCTGTTTTTT.

This clone was recorded a few times. The rearrangement joins TRBV5-1 to TRBJ1-3; tentatively, D is TRBD1 (5 bases). CDR1 SGHRS and CDR2 YFSETQ come from the germline V gene. V dropped 1 base and J dropped 0 bases, with 11 bases sitting between them. The CDR3 totals 16 residues. The CDR3 loop is CASSLRGVNSGNTIYF. In DNA form, the CDR3 reads TGCGCCAGCAGCTTGAGGGGAGTCAACTCTGGAAACACCATATATTTT.

This clone was seen just once. The chain links TRBV6-5 to TRBJ1-5, with a tentative D call TRBD1 (6 bases). V was shortened by 0 bases and J by 7 bases, with 10 bases between the two germline ends. Germline loops: CDR1 MNHEY, CDR2 SVGAGI. This CDR3 is built from 14 residues. CDR3 nucleotides: TGTGCCAGCAGTTACTCGACAGGCCAACAGCCCCAGCATTTT. It codes for CASSYSTGQQPQHF.